Shown below are 32 T cell receptor beta chains from a single sample sequenced in a study of T-cell memory formation after mild COVID-19. Each CDR3 protein gets one entry after TCRdb re-called the 5' RACE reads with MiXCR. Here the sample spans just over 400,000 distinct CDR3 sequences, 20% to 25% being singletons. Sequencing was performed on PBMCs or a T cell subset sorted from them (not recorded which). The receptors here all came from an adult woman who had mild COVID-19 (a few samples of this study predate the infection). Cell type and time point are not known.

This clonotype has only a few counts. This chain connects TRBV11-2 to TRBJ2-7, with a tentative D call TRBD1 (6 bases). V lost 5 bases and J 0 bases, leaving 14 bases between the germline ends. The CDR3 has 15 amino acids. From germline, CDR1 is SGHAT and CDR2 FQNNGV. The CDR3 reads CASSPSGQTSYEQYF. The CDR3 DNA reads TGTGCCAGCAGCCCAAGCGGACAGACCTCCTACGAGCAGTACTTC.

This clonotype was observed a handful of times. This chain joins TRBV15 and TRBJ2-7; tentatively, D is TRBD1 (6 bases). The germline CDR1 and CDR2 sequences are LNHNV and YYDKDF (reference sequence). V dropped 3 bases and J dropped 6 bases, with 18 bases sitting between them. This CDR3 comprises 15 residues. The CDR3 reads CATSSRGGPTAEQYF. DNA for the CDR3: TGTGCCACCAGCAGTAGAGGGGGACCCACCGCCGAGCAGTACTTC.

The chain recombines TRBV21-1 with TRBJ1-5; the D segment call TRBD1 is taken from the table without a DNA check. TRBV21-1 is shown as a pseudogene. CDR3 length equals 15 residues. The CDR3 nucleotides are TGTGCCAGCCGAAGTTTTACAGGGGGCAATCAGCCCCAGCATTTT. It specifies CASRSFTGGNQPQHF.

This clonotype was seen many times. V and J are TRBV7-9 and TRBJ2-2; no clear D gene. V lost 2 bases and J 4 bases, leaving 2 bases between the germline ends. This CDR3 has 12 amino acids. The germline gives CDR1 SEHNR, CDR2 FQNEAQ (reference sequence). The CDR3 DNA reads TGTGCCAGCAGCTTAACCACCGGGGAGCTGTTTTTT. Its protein is CASSLTTGELFF. The full variable domain, completed using reference TRBV7-9 and TRBJ2-2, is DTGVSQNPRHKITKRGQNVTFRCDPISEHNRLYWYRQTLGQGPEFLTYFQNEAQLEKSRLLSDRFSAERPKGSFSTLEIQRTEQGDSAMYLCASSLTTGELFFGEGSRLTVL.

This clonotype was picked up a small number of times. This sequence joins TRBV12-3 or TRBV12-4 and TRBJ1-1, with 9 nucleotides matching TRBD1. This CDR3 spans 14 amino acids. J was trimmed by 5 bases and V by 1 base; bases with no gene match: 2. The chain's CDR3 is CASSLDRGRTEAFF. CDR3 DNA: TGTGCCAGCAGTTTAGACAGGGGGCGGACTGAAGCTTTCTTT.

The rearrangement links TRBV3-1 to TRBJ1-1; D is possibly TRBD1 (5 bases). The CDR3 covers 13 residues. The V and J ends lost 2 bases and 10 bases respectively, with 14 bases between them. CDR1 and CDR2 (germline): LGHDT, YNNKEL (reference sequence). The CDR3 loop reads CASSQTGGAGAFF. CDR3 nucleotides: TGTGCCAGCAGCCAAACGGGAGGGGCAGGAGCTTTCTTT.

The genes are TRBV11-2 and TRBJ1-2; possibly TRBD1 for D (6 bases). Germline values: CDR1 SGHAT, CDR2 FQNNGV. V lost 0 bases and J 2 bases, leaving 7 bases between the germline ends. The CDR3 has 14 amino acids. CDR3 DNA: TGTGCCAGCAGCTTAGATACAGGGAACTATGGCTACACCTTC. Amino acid sequence: CASSLDTGNYGYTF.

V and J are TRBV20-1 and TRBJ2-3; 10 positions match TRBD2. The CDR3 is 19 residues long. Trimming at V came to 6 bases and at J to 2 bases, leaving 20 bases not matched to a gene. CDR1 and CDR2 (germline): DFQATT, SNEGSKA (reference sequence). CDR3 in amino acids: CSADPGTSEIIRDTDTQYF. CDR3 nucleotides: TGCAGTGCAGATCCCGGGACTAGCGAAATTATAAGAGACACAGATACGCAGTATTTT.

The CDR3 here is CASSLLGGNTDTQYF. The CDR3 DNA sequence: TGCGCCAGCAGCCTACTAGGCGGGAACACAGATACGCAGTATTTT. The rearrangement links TRBV5-1 to TRBJ2-3; D perhaps matches TRBD2 (6 bases). The CDR3 sequence is 15 residues long. CDR1 and CDR2 from the germline V gene are SGHRS and YFSETQ. Trimming removed 4 bases at V and 2 bases at J, with 14 bases between.

In its sample, this clonotype was seen a few times. The chain joins TRBV5-5 to TRBJ2-7, with D perhaps TRBD2 (5 bases). The CDR3 has 15 amino acids. The germline V and J ends were trimmed by 5 bases and 3 bases, with 18 bases remaining between them. CDR1 is SGHKS, CDR2 YYEKEE, per germline (reference sequence). The CDR3 region has the DNA TGTGCCAGCAGAATTTCGATGATGGGAGACTACGAGCAGTACTTC. Translation: CASRISMMGDYEQYF.

This chain joins TRBV30 and TRBJ2-1, with a tentative D call TRBD1 (6 bases). Germline V gene lookup returns CDR1 GTSNPN and CDR2 SVGIG (reference sequence). V gave up 3 bases and J gave up 0 bases, with 9 bases separating them. The CDR3 contains 14 residues. The CDR3 protein is CAWRGASSYNEQFF. The CDR3 region has the DNA TGTGCCTGGAGGGGGGCTTCCTCCTACAATGAGCAGTTCTTC.

V is TRBV12-3 or TRBV12-4 and J is TRBJ1-1; 9 bases map to TRBD1. With V trimmed by 3 bases and J by 1 base, 6 bases remained unmatched. The CDR3 spans 16 residues. Written as DNA, the CDR3 is TGTGCCAGCAGTTTCTCTCCGGGACAGGGGAACACTGAAGCTTTCTTT. It codes for CASSFSPGQGNTEAFF.

Only a few counts were recorded for this clonotype. V usage is TRBV2 and J usage is TRBJ2-7; 15 bases line up with TRBD2. J was trimmed by 7 bases and V by 6 bases; bases with no gene match: 1. The CDR3 covers 13 residues. CDR1 is SNHLY and CDR2 is FYNNEI in the germline V gene. The CDR3 DNA reads as TGTGCCAGCAGGGGACTAGCGGGAGGTGAGCAGTACTTC. Amino acid sequence: CASRGLAGGEQYF.

This clonotype was found once. The rearrangement joins TRBV14 to TRBJ1-2; no reliable D call. This CDR3 spans 17 amino acids. V was cut by 4 bases and J by 4 bases, with 22 bases left in between. The V gene's germline CDR1 is SGHDN and CDR2 FVKESK. CDR3 loop: CASSPLLDPNRGYGYTF. CDR3 nucleotide sequence: TGTGCCAGCAGCCCTTTACTCGACCCGAACCGGGGCTATGGCTACACCTTC.

The rearrangement links TRBV12-3 or TRBV12-4 to TRBJ2-7; TRBD2 is a possible D gene (6 bases). The CDR3 consists of 15 residues. Trimming took 1 base from V and 5 from J, leaving 15 bases between them. The CDR3 DNA reads as TGTGCCAGCAGTTTAGATCGACTAGTCCCTCACGAGCAGTACTTC. This codes for CASSLDRLVPHEQYF.

This clonotype came up a few times. The V and J genes are TRBV29-1 and TRBJ2-1; 12 bases align to TRBD2. J gave up 8 bases and V 4 bases, and 9 bases lay outside the gene matches. CDR1 and CDR2 (germline): SQVTM, ANQGSEA. The CDR3 totals 15 residues. CDR3 DNA: TGCAGCGTTGCTAGCGGGAGGGCCATAATCGATGAGCAGTTCTTC. It is translated as CSVASGRAIIDEQFF.

The J gene is TRBJ2-2, the V gene TRBV5-1; 8 bases are shared with TRBD1. V was pared by 4 bases and J by 1 base, with 6 bases of the junction left unmatched. The CDR3 is 16 amino acids. Germline values: CDR1 SGHRS, CDR2 YFSETQ. The CDR3 sequence: CASSPRTGLNTGELFF. DNA for the CDR3: TGCGCCAGCAGCCCCCGGACAGGGTTGAACACCGGGGAGCTGTTTTTT.

This clonotype was seen a handful of times. This sequence joins TRBV2 and TRBJ2-3; D perhaps matches TRBD1 (6 bases). Germline CDR1 is SNHLY and CDR2 is FYNNEI. Trimming stripped 8 bases from V and 2 bases from J, with 14 bases between. This CDR3 is built from 14 residues. The CDR3 sequence: CASRWDTNTDTQYF. The CDR3 DNA reads TGTGCCAGCCGATGGGACACCAACACAGATACGCAGTATTTT.

This clonotype appeared many times. The CDR3 is CSAWWREKHYNEQFF. The CDR3 region has the DNA TGCAGTGCTTGGTGGCGGGAGAAACACTACAATGAGCAGTTCTTC. The chain carries TRBV20-1 and TRBJ2-1; 7 bases are shared with TRBD2. CDR1 is DFQATT and CDR2 is SNEGSKA in the germline V gene (reference sequence). The J segment lost 3 bases and the V segment lost 5 bases, leaving 10 bases of the junction unmatched. This CDR3 has 15 residues.

This clonotype was counted between two and nine times. The rearrangement joins TRBV4-2 to TRBJ2-5, with 8 bases that match TRBD2. V shed 1 base and J 5 bases; nucleotides not matched to a gene: 15. In germline, CDR1 is LGHNA, CDR2 YNFKEQ. The CDR3 has 18 amino acids. The CDR3 sequence is CASSQGRYPGLGRETQYF. The CDR3 DNA follows: TGTGCCAGCAGCCAAGGGAGGTATCCGGGACTAGGACGTGAGACCCAGTACTTC.

This clonotype was seen many times. CDR3 protein: CASSYAVSSYEQYF. The CDR3 DNA is TGTGCCAGCAGTTACGCGGTCAGCTCCTACGAGCAGTACTTC. The rearrangement links TRBV6-5 to TRBJ2-7, with D unresolved. CDR1 is MNHEY, CDR2 SVGAGI, per germline. The CDR3 sequence is 14 residues long. V was cut by 2 bases and J by 0 bases, with 8 bases left in between.

V and J are TRBV6-5 and TRBJ2-2; the D is unclear. V lost 9 bases, J lost 1 base, and 15 bases lay in between. CDR1 and CDR2 (germline): MNHEY, SVGAGI. The CDR3 length is 15 residues. The CDR3 sequence is CASSQRSQNTGELFF. DNA for the CDR3: TGTGCCAGTTCCCAGAGGAGTCAGAACACCGGGGAGCTGTTTTTT.

The gene calls are TRBV10-1 and TRBJ1-1, with D possibly being TRBD1 (6 bases). CDR3 length equals 16 residues. V was pared by 5 bases and J by 1 base, with 17 bases between. Germline V CDR1 and CDR2: WNHNN, SYGVQD (reference sequence). As DNA, the CDR3 is TGCGCCAGCAGTCCTTTACAGGGCCGAGGGAACACTGAAGCTTTCTTT. Translating gives CASSPLQGRGNTEAFF.

This clonotype was counted ten times or more. The gene calls are TRBV9 and TRBJ2-5; a possible D gene is TRBD1 (6 bases). The CDR3 is made up of 15 amino acids. V was trimmed by 4 bases and J by 5 bases, leaving 18 bases between them. Germline V lookup: CDR1 SGDLS, CDR2 YYNGEE. Written as DNA, the CDR3 is TGTGCCAGCAGCCCAGGGGTTGGCAGGATCGAGACCCAGTACTTC. This sequence encodes CASSPGVGRIETQYF.

This clonotype occurred a few times. V is TRBV2 and J is TRBJ2-7, with 11 positions matching TRBD2. CDR1 SNHLY and CDR2 FYNNEI come from the germline V gene. The CDR3 is 15 amino acids. J gave up 6 bases and V 2 bases, and 6 bases lay outside the gene matches. CDR3 DNA: TGTGCCAGCAGTGAAAGGCTAGCGGGGGGCGCCGAGCAGTACTTC. Amino acids: CASSERLAGGAEQYF.

The gene calls are TRBV6-6 and TRBJ2-7; 8 bases map to TRBD2. The V and J ends lost 5 bases and 5 bases, in that order; junction bases with no gene match: 20. This CDR3 is 18 amino acids long. CDR1 is MNHNY, CDR2 SVGAGI, per germline (reference sequence). CDR3 region: CASSLTGLAGPTGHEQYF. In DNA form, the CDR3 reads TGTGCCAGCAGTCTTACAGGGCTAGCGGGCCCTACCGGCCACGAGCAGTACTTC.

This clonotype was counted only a few times. This sequence joins TRBV5-5 and TRBJ2-2; 8 nucleotides line up with TRBD1. The CDR3 extends over 16 amino acids. Germline V CDR1 and CDR2: SGHKS, YYEKEE (reference sequence). After removal of 0 bases from V and 3 bases from J, the junction contained 4 bases not matched to a gene. CDR3 sequence: CASSLGATGDTGELFF. The CDR3 DNA is TGTGCCAGCAGCTTGGGAGCGACAGGGGACACCGGGGAGCTGTTTTTT.

V and J are TRBV9 and TRBJ1-1, with D possibly being TRBD1 (5 bases). CDR1 and CDR2 (germline): SGDLS, YYNGEE. V was shortened by 3 bases and J by 4 bases, with 19 bases between the two germline ends. This CDR3 region has 16 residues. CDR3 nucleotide sequence: TGTGCCAGCAGCGAACCCCACGGGGGGGGACCCACTGAAGCTTTCTTT. It specifies CASSEPHGGGPTEAFF. Supplemented by reference TRBV9 and TRBJ1-1, the full variable domain reads DSGVTQTPKHLITATGQRVTLRCSPRSGDLSVYWYQQSLDQGLQFLIQYYNGEERAKGNILERFSAQQFPDLHSELNLSSLELGDSALYFCASSEPHGGGPTEAFFGQGTRLTVV.

About this clonotype itself: Given a far larger clone just one base away, this is likely a sequencing read error. This CDR3 is CASSLDWETQYF. CDR3 bases: TGTGCCAGCAGCTTAGACTGGGAGACCCAGTACTTC. The rearrangement uses TRBV7-9 and TRBJ2-5, with D unclear. This CDR3 region has 12 residues. The V and J ends lost 1 base and 5 bases respectively, with 5 bases between them. Germline CDR1 SEHNR, CDR2 FQNEAQ (reference sequence).

The chain uses TRBV10-3 and TRBJ1-2; no firm D call. V was shortened by 4 bases and J by 5 bases, with 8 bases between the two germline ends. Germline loops: CDR1 ENHRY, CDR2 SYGVKD. CDR3 length: 12 residues. The CDR3 DNA follows: TGTGCCATCAGTGTATACGGTTATGGCTACACCTTC. Translation: CAISVYGYGYTF.

This clonotype has a count of ten or more. CDR3 sequence (DNA): TGTGCCAGCAGCAGACACACAGATACGCAGTATTTT. Translating it yields CASSRHTDTQYF. The chain uses TRBV5-6 and TRBJ2-3, with unresolved D. Germline CDR1 is SGHDT and CDR2 is YYEEEE. The CDR3 has 12 residues. V lost 4 bases and J lost 2, with 5 bases in between.

The chain links TRBV12-3 or TRBV12-4 to TRBJ1-2, with TRBD1 matching over 7 bases. The CDR3 sequence is 18 residues long. V dropped 6 bases and J dropped 1; count of bases not matched to a gene: 17. The CDR3 protein is CASSQGVVGSTFNYGYTF. Written as DNA, the CDR3 is TGTGCCAGCAGCCAGGGGGTGGTCGGCAGTACCTTTAACTATGGCTACACCTTC.